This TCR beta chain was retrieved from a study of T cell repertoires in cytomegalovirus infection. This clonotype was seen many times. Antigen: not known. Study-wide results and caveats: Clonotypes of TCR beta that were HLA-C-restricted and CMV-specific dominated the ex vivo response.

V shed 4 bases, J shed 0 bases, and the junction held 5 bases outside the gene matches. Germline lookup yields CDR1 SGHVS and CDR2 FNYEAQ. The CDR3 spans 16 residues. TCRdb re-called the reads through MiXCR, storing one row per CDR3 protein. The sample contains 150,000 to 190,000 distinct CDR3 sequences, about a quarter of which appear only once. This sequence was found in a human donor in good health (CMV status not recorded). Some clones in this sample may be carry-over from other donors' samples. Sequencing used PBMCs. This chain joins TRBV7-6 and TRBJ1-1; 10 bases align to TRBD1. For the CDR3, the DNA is TGTGCCAGCAGCTCCAGACAGGGGGCTGTGAACACTGAAGCTTTCTTT. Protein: CASSSRQGAVNTEAFF. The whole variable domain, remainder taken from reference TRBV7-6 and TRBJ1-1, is GAGVSQSPRYKVTKRGQDVALRCDPISGHVSLYWYRQALGQGPEFLTYFNYEAQQDKSGLPNDRFSAERPEGSISTLTIQRTEQRDSAMYRCASSSRQGAVNTEAFFGQGTRLTVV.